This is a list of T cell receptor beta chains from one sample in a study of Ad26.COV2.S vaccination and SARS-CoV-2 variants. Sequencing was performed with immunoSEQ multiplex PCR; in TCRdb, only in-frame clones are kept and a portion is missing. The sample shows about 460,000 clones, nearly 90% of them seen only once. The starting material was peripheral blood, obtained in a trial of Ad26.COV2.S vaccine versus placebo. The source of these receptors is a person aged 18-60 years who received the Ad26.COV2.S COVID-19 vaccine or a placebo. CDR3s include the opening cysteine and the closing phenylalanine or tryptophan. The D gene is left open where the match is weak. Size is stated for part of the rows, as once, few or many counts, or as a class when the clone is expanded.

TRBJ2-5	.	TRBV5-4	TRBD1	TGTGCCAGCAGCTTTACAGGGGGTTCCCAAGAGACCCAGTACTTC	CASSFTGGSQETQYF
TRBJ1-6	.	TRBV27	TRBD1	TGTGCCAGCAGTTTGGGACAGGGAACTAATTCACCCCTCCACTTT	CASSLGQGTNSPLHF
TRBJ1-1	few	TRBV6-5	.	TGTGCCAGCAGTTACGCCCCCGGCAGGAACACTGAAGCTTTCTTT	CASSYAPGRNTEAFF
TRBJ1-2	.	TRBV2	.	TGTGCCAGCAGTTCCAGGGGATACTATGGCTACACCTTC	CASSSRGYYGYTF
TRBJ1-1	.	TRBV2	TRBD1	TGTGCCACCTTCCCACCGACAGGGCGGGTGACTGAAGCTTTCTTT	CATFPPTGRVTEAFF
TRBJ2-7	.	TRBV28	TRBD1	TGTGCCAGCAGTTTAGGCTTGGGACAGGGGGCCTACGAGCAGTACTTC	CASSLGLGQGAYEQYF
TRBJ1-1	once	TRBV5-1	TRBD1	TGCGCCAGCAGCTTGGCCGACTCAGGGGGCTATCACACTGAAGCTTTCTTT	CASSLADSGGYHTEAFF
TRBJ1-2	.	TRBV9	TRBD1	TGTGCCAGCAGCGCCGTAACCTCACCGGGGGACAGGGGGCACTATGGCTACACCTTC	CASSAVTSPGDRGHYGYTF
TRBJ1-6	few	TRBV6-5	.	TGTGCCAGCAGTTATGAGGGTCCAGTTTCACCCCTCCACTTT	CASSYEGPVSPLHF
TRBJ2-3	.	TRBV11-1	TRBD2	TGTGCCAGCAGCCCGAGGCTAGCGGGGGGGTTGGATACGCAGTATTTT	CASSPRLAGGLDTQYF
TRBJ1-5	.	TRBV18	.	TGTGCCAGCTCACCGGGGGTAAATCAGCCCCAGCATTTT	CASSPGVNQPQHF
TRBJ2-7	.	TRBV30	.	TGTGCCTGGAACCGGATTACCTACGAGCAGTACTTC	CAWNRITYEQYF
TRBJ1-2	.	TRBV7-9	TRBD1	TGTGCCAGCAGCTTAACGGGACAGGGGGCGGGAGGCTACACCTTC	CASSLTGQGAGGYTF
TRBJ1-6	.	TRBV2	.	TGTGCCAGCAGTGAAATATGGAATTCACCCCTCCACTTT	CASSEIWNSPLHF
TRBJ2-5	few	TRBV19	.	TGTGCCAGTGGAGAAGAGACCCAGTACTTC	CASGEETQYF
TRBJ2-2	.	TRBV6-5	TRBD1	TGTGCCAGCAGACAGGGGGCTGGGGGGGAGCTGTTTTTT	CASRQGAGGELFF
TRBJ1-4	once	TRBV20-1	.	TGCAGTGCTAGAGCGAGGGAGACCGTTTTT	CSARARETVF
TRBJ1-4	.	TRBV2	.	TGTGCCAGCAGTGAAGGACGAGAGGGAAAACTGTTTTTT	CASSEGREGKLFF
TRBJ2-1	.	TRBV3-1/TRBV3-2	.	TGTGCCAGCAGCCAAGTTGAAACCGGGGGGCCGTTCTTC	CASSQVETGGPFF
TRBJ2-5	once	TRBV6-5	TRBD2	TGTGCCAGCAGTCCCGGGACTAGCGGGCAAGAGACCCAGTACTTC	CASSPGTSGQETQYF
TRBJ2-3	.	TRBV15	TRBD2	TGTGCCACCAGCAGAGCGCAGCGGGGTGTGGGCACAGATACGCAGTATTTT	CATSRAQRGVGTDTQYF
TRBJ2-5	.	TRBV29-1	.	TGCAGCGTTGTCTCCCCTCAAGAGACCCAGTACTTC	CSVVSPQETQYF
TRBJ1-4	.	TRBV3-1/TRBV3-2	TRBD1	TGTGCCAGCAGCCAGCGCACACAGGGGCTAAATGAAAAACTGTTTTTT	CASSQRTQGLNEKLFF
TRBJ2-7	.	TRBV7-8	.	TGTGCCAGCAGCTTAGCGTCCTCAGGGATCTTAACCCACAGCTCCTACGAGCAGTACTTC	CASSLASSGILTHSSYEQYF
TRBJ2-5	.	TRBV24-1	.	TGTGCCACCAGTGAACTCACAGGGTACCAAGAGACCCAGTACTTC	CATSELTGYQETQYF
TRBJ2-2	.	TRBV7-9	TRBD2	TGTGCCAGCAGCTTACGAGGGACTAGTGGCACCGGGGAGCTGTTTTTT	CASSLRGTSGTGELFF
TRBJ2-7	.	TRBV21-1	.	TGTGCCAGCACCACAGGGACAGGGGTCTACGAGCAGTACTTC	CASTTGTGVYEQYF
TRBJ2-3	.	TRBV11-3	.	TGTGCCAGCAGCTCGGGACACGACACAGATACGCAGTATTTT	CASSSGHDTDTQYF
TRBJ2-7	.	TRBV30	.	TGTGCCTGGACAGTCGGGGCTGAGGGGAACGAGCAGTACTTC	CAWTVGAEGNEQYF
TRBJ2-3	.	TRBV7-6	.	TGTGCCAGCAGTTTGGACAGACCAGATACGCAGTATTTT	CASSLDRPDTQYF
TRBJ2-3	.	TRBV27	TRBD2	TGTGCCAGCAGTACCAAGCGGGGGGGCAAGACAGATACGCAGTATTTT	CASSTKRGGKTDTQYF
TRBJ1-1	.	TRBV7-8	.	TGTGCCAGCAGCTTTAGTACTGAAGCTTTCTTT	CASSFSTEAFF